The T cell receptor (beta chain) described here comes from a study of blood T cell repertoires in COVID-19 (dated by TCRdb to between 2020 and 2021). As for the study more broadly: Collaborator samples came from the United States, Italy and Spain and covered acute and convalescent phases of COVID-19. Where available, HLA class I and class II types were obtained from metadata supplied by the sample provider rather than from assay-based typing. Samples came from the ongoing ImmuneRACE study (first 160 participants) plus 1,254 subjects from 6 global collaborators. The repertoires were released in a freely available public database meant as a resource for research on the immune response to SARS-CoV-2. Nearly every sample came with metadata listing a de-identified subject ID, COVID-19 status, age in years and sex. The prospective study material was composed of cDNA or gDNA derived from T cells, B-cell-depleted T cells, or PBMCs. The dataset comprised deeply sampled blood TCRbeta repertoires from subjects exposed to, actively infected with, or recovered from COVID-19.

One collaborating source in Seattle enrolled patients while the patients were actively infected and followed the patients over time throughout the course of disease. Whole blood was collected in K2EDTA tubes by collaborating institutions according to the institutions' own protocols. For TCRbeta analysis, collaborators shipped samples as frozen whole blood, isolated PBMCs, or DNA extracted from either of those sample types. Study-wide conclusions, independent of this receptor: The quantity of clinical and demographic metadata differed by source and by participant and was supplied without curation.

The immunoSEQ Assay, a bias-controlled multiplex PCR, was used to amplify TCRbeta CDR3 regions from genomic DNA. Per the original workflow: Nucleated cell counts per sample were estimated from amplification of reference gene primers within the assay. To quantify the absolute abundance of each unique TCRbeta CDR3 rearrangement, sequence reads were collapsed and filtered. For each sample, productive Simpson clonality was calculated as the square root of Simpson's diversity index across productive rearrangements. Entries here come from immuneACCESS through TCRdb and include only in-frame sequences with V and J called. Some clones fail to appear in such tables; in the studies checked, an unresolved V gene covers under half of the shortfall, and the cause of the remainder is unknown. V and J calls and clone size follow that table, whereas D and trimming were derived from the DNA. The sample table records 150,000 to 200,000 clones; around 84% of these occur just once. The ten largest clones capture about 15% of the sample.

A word on this clone: Its recognized antigen is unknown. Base-call qualities are not available, and no considerably larger clone is one nucleotide away.

Specimen: peripheral blood. This clonotype was sampled from a woman between 70 and 85 years old with COVID-19, enrolled during active disease.

CDR3 loop: CASTTPTSLGNTIYF. The bases read TGTGCCAGCACGACACCCACTTCACTTGGAAACACCATATATTTT. The rearranged chain carries TRBV28 and TRBJ1-3; the D gene cannot be named for sure. The cysteine opens and the phenylalanine closes a CDR3 of 15 amino acids. The sequence is cut down to CDR3 DNA, 45 bases in frame from base 1. A distance of 16 bases separates the germline ends of V and J, which lose 7 bases and 3 bases respectively. The germline V gene provides CDR1 MDHEN and CDR2 SYDVKM.